This entry lists 16 T cell receptor beta chains sequenced from one sample in a study of blood T cell repertoires in COVID-19. The repertoire was sequenced with immunoSEQ multiplex PCR; TCRdb's copy has only in-frame clones and lacks some. There are about 670,000 clones in the sample; more than 80% occur only once, and 0.2% to 0.3% lies in the top ten. The sample comprised peripheral blood. The receptors originated from a woman under 30 with acute or convalescent COVID-19.

The chain is built from TRBV19 and TRBJ1-1, with D hard to call. The germline CDR1 and CDR2 sequences are LNHDA and SQIVND (reference sequence). With 4 bases removed from V and 5 bases from J, the gap between germline ends came to 14 bases. The length of the CDR3 is 14 residues. Written as DNA, the CDR3 is TGTGCCAGTAGTAAGAGGGAATGGGGTACTGAAGCTTTCTTT. It yields the protein CASSKREWGTEAFF.

The chain joins TRBV19 to TRBJ1-2, with TRBD1 as a possible D gene (6 bases). Trimming took 8 bases from V and 5 from J, leaving 12 bases between them. Germline CDR1 is LNHDA and CDR2 is SQIVND (reference sequence). The CDR3 runs to 12 residues. The CDR3 spells CASGRGVYGYTF. CDR3 nucleotides: TGTGCCAGTGGCAGGGGTGTTTATGGCTACACCTTC.

The sample holds one count of this clone. The V gene is TRBV12-5, the J gene TRBJ2-5; 7 bases line up with TRBD2. V lost 4 bases, J lost 2 bases, and 10 bases stayed unmatched. Germline CDR1 LGHNT, CDR2 FRNRAP. CDR3 length: 16 residues. The CDR3 sequence is CASGWGLPGGQETQYF. CDR3 coding DNA: TGTGCTAGTGGTTGGGGTCTACCCGGGGGGCAAGAGACCCAGTACTTC.

This sequence joins TRBV6-5 and TRBJ2-7; 7 nucleotides agree with TRBD1. Germline lookup yields CDR1 MNHEY and CDR2 SVGAGI. The J segment lost 3 bases and the V segment lost 4 bases, leaving 6 bases of the junction unmatched. The CDR3 runs 14 residues. The CDR3 DNA reads as TGTGCCAGCAGTTCCCGGGACAGAATCTACGAGCAGTACTTC. Its translation is CASSSRDRIYEQYF.

The V gene is TRBV6-1, the J gene TRBJ1-1, with a weak D call TRBD1 (6 bases). Trimming took 2 bases from V and 1 from J, leaving 11 bases between them. This CDR3 has 15 amino acids. CDR1 is MNHNS, CDR2 SASEGT, per germline. The CDR3 DNA follows: TGTGCCAGCAGTGAAAAGAACAGGGAGAACACTGAAGCTTTCTTT. This encodes CASSEKNRENTEAFF.

This rearrangement joins TRBV6-5 to TRBJ1-5, with D maybe TRBD1 (6 bases). The ends were cut back, 6 bases at V and 2 bases at J, with 14 bases in the middle. The CDR3 is 15 amino acids. The germline gives CDR1 MNHEY, CDR2 SVGAGI. The DNA for the CDR3 is TGTGCCAGCAGCCCCCAGGGGATACGCAATCAGCCCCAGCATTTT. Translation: CASSPQGIRNQPQHF.

This chain uses TRBV3-1 (or the pseudogene TRBV3-2) with TRBJ1-6; the match to TRBD1 covers 7 bases. The CDR3 covers 15 residues. V was pared by 6 bases and J by 7 bases, with 9 bases of the junction left unmatched. Germline V gene sequence: CDR1 LGHDT, CDR2 YNNKEL (reference sequence). CDR3 in DNA: TGTGCCAGCAGTCCTGGGGGACAGCTAAATTCACCCCTCCACTTT. Amino acids: CASSPGGQLNSPLHF.

V and J are TRBV4-3 and TRBJ1-2; the D is unclear. The ends were cut back, 1 base at V and 4 bases at J, with 13 bases in the middle. CDR1 is LGHNA, CDR2 YSLEER, per germline. This CDR3 spans 15 amino acids. The CDR3 loop reads CASSQGGGYRYGYTF. The CDR3 DNA reads as TGCGCCAGCAGCCAAGGGGGAGGGTATCGCTATGGCTACACCTTC.

The chain is built from TRBV3-1 (or the pseudogene TRBV3-2) and TRBJ2-7, with a possible D match to TRBD1 (6 bases). The CDR3 totals 14 residues. V was trimmed by 1 base and J by 3 bases, leaving 10 bases between them. Per the germline V gene, CDR1 is LGHDT and CDR2 is YNNKEL (reference sequence). The CDR3 region is CASSQAGQRYEQYF. Here the CDR3 DNA reads TGTGCCAGCAGCCAAGCCGGACAGCGCTACGAGCAGTACTTC.

This CDR3 is CASREGPNYGYTF. CDR3 in DNA: TGTGCCAGCAGGGAGGGACCGAACTATGGCTACACCTTC. J is TRBJ1-2 and V is TRBV7-2; weak D call: TRBD1 (5 bases). Germline CDR1 reads SGHTA; CDR2 reads FQGNSA. The CDR3 contains 13 residues. The germline V and J ends were trimmed by 6 bases and 2 bases, with 10 bases remaining between them.

The rearrangement joins TRBV9 to TRBJ2-7, with D possibly TRBD1 on 5 matching bases. Trimming shortened V by 1 base and J by 3 bases, and 11 bases separated the two germline ends. This CDR3 comprises 14 residues. Germline V gene lookup returns CDR1 SGDLS and CDR2 YYNGEE. The CDR3 loop reads CASSVSWGGYEQYF. The CDR3 coding sequence is TGTGCCAGCAGCGTATCTTGGGGCGGCTACGAGCAGTACTTC. Supplemented by reference TRBV9 and TRBJ2-7, the full variable domain reads DSGVTQTPKHLITATGQRVTLRCSPRSGDLSVYWYQQSLDQGLQFLIQYYNGEERAKGNILERFSAQQFPDLHSELNLSSLELGDSALYFCASSVSWGGYEQYFGPGTRLTVT.

The rearrangement uses TRBV5-4 and TRBJ1-6, with D hard to call. CDR1 is SGHNT and CDR2 is YYREEE in the germline V gene (reference sequence). V lost 5 bases and J 0 bases, leaving 9 bases between the germline ends. The CDR3 totals 15 residues. CDR3 region: CASSQTSSYNSPLHF. CDR3 DNA: TGTGCCAGCAGTCAAACGAGCTCCTATAATTCACCCCTCCACTTT.

This clone has a single count. V usage is TRBV11-2 and J usage is TRBJ2-2, with 10 positions matching TRBD1. The junction had 7 bases not matched to a gene; V was cut back by 5 bases and J by 7 bases. The germline CDR1 and CDR2 sequences are SGHAT and FQNNGV. The CDR3 has 15 residues. The DNA for the CDR3 is TGTGCCAGCAGCAAGACAGGGGGCTTTTACGGGGAGCTGTTTTTT. As protein: CASSKTGGFYGELFF.

J is TRBJ1-3 and V is TRBV4-1; possibly TRBD1 for D (6 bases). In germline, CDR1 is MGHRA, CDR2 YSYEKL. The CDR3 contains 15 residues. The germline V and J ends were trimmed by 3 bases and 5 bases, with 14 bases remaining between them. The CDR3 spells CASSQPTTGRNTIYF. The DNA of the CDR3 is TGCGCCAGCAGCCAGCCCACGACAGGTAGAAACACCATATATTTT.

This chain connects TRBV19 to TRBJ2-1, with TRBD2 identical over 11 bases. V lost 6 bases, J lost 3 bases, and 1 base stayed unmatched. CDR3 size: 14 residues. Germline V CDR1 and CDR2: LNHDA, SQIVND (reference sequence). CDR3 DNA: TGTGCCAGTAGCGGGACTAGCGGCTACAATGAGCAGTTCTTC. Translation gives CASSGTSGYNEQFF.

The DNA of the CDR3 is TGTGCCAGCAGTTTCCGGGATCGACCTACCTACGAGCAGTACTTC. As protein: CASSFRDRPTYEQYF. The rearrangement uses TRBV27 and TRBJ2-7; D might be TRBD2 (5 bases). This CDR3 has 15 residues. The V gene lost 3 bases and the J gene lost 2 bases, with 14 bases spanning the gap. The germline gives CDR1 MNHEY, CDR2 SMNVEV (reference sequence).